The sequence of this TCR beta chain was determined in a study of monozygotic twins with inflammatory bowel disease. Overall study findings and caveats: Resolution of different T cell subtypes was not achieved. Diversity of TCRbeta measured by inverse Simpson was lower in IBD patients than in healthy co-twins. Twins with IBD had fewer clonotypes in common with others than healthy twins, particularly during disease activity.

The CDR3 is 20 amino acids. Germline V gene lookup returns CDR1 MGHRA and CDR2 YSYEKL. About this clonotype itself: Its matching antigen is unknown.

Both the TCRalpha cDNA and the TCRbeta cDNA were taken through two nested PCRs, lasting about 16 and 10 cycles. No DNA is given; TCRdb re-called the 5' RACE reads and lists each CDR3 protein once. Reported are 150,000 to 200,000 distinct CDR3 sequences; the ten largest clones contain roughly 3%. The TCR originated in a human donor with ulcerative colitis or Crohn's disease, or a healthy co-twin of an affected twin (not recorded which). The rearrangement links TRBV4-1 to TRBJ1-5; the D gene TCRdb calls, TRBD1, cannot be checked with no DNA. The sequencing sample was made of blood. CDR3 amino acids: CASSQDPRGRGMGSNQPQHF.